The clone carrying this T cell receptor beta chain was counted once. The CDR3 extends over 16 amino acids. Between the trimmed V and J ends, which lost 4 bases and 6 bases, there was a span of 17 bases. CDR1 SGDLS and CDR2 YYNGEE come from the germline V gene. This specimen comes from a study of blood T cell repertoires in COVID-19. For the study at large: COVID-19 samples, acute and convalescent, were from the United States, Italy and Spain. T cells, B-cell-depleted T cells, or PBMCs provided the cDNA or gDNA that served as material.

Authors' processing steps: Estimation of nucleated cell counts was performed using reference gene primer amplification. Only in-frame clones appear in the TCRdb table, and some are missing; sequencing was by immunoSEQ multiplex PCR. The DNA gave D and trimming, while V, J and clone size come from that table. The repertoire includes around 170,000 clones, about 88% of them detected once, and about 26% sits in the top ten. The chain carries TRBV9 and TRBJ1-6; D is unclear. Sequenced input: peripheral blood. This clonotype originated in a man in his fifties or sixties with acute or convalescent COVID-19. CDR3: CASSPMGGTANSPLHF. CDR3 bases: TGTGCCAGCAGCCCTATGGGAGGAACAGCTAATTCACCCCTCCACTTT.